This entry lists 27 T cell receptor beta chains sequenced from one sample in a study of neurological immune-mediated disorders. TCRdb itself ran the 5' RACE reads through MiXCR, one entry per CDR3 protein. The sample consists of 40,000 to 50,000 distinct CDR3 sequences, about 1.8% of them appearing once. Sequencing used PBMCs. The receptor set was obtained from a woman in her thirties or forties with multiple sclerosis.

This clonotype appeared many times. The chain employs TRBV5-1 and TRBJ1-5; perhaps TRBD1 as D (5 bases). Germline V gene sequence: CDR1 SGHRS, CDR2 YFSETQ. This CDR3 has 14 amino acids. Trimming pared 1 base from V and 4 bases from J, leaving 9 bases between. The CDR3 DNA reads as TGCGCCAGCAGCTTGTGGGGACTGAATCAGCCCCAGCATTTT. Its protein product is CASSLWGLNQPQHF.

This clonotype was found many times. Here the CDR3 DNA reads TGTGCCACCAGCAGCAACTCGGGAGGCTACACCTTC. It specifies CATSSNSGGYTF. V usage is TRBV15 and J usage is TRBJ1-2; no reliable D call. CDR3 length equals 12 residues. Trimming shortened V by 3 bases and J by 8 bases, and 10 bases separated the two germline ends. Germline V gene sequence: CDR1 LNHNV, CDR2 YYDKDF (reference sequence). Supplemented by reference TRBV15 and TRBJ1-2, the full variable domain reads DAMVIQNPRYQVTQFGKPVTLSCSQTLNHNVMYWYQQKSSQAPKLLFHYYDKDFNNEADTPDNFQSRRPNTSFCFLDIRSPGLGDTAMYLCATSSNSGGYTFGSGTRLTVV.

The table lists this clonotype with many counts. The chain combines TRBV12-3 or TRBV12-4 with TRBJ2-6, with D unresolved. V lost 6 bases to trimming and J lost 0 bases, with 6 bases between them. CDR3 length equals 14 residues. CDR3 in DNA: TGTGCCAGCAGCCGGAGCTCTGGGGCCAACGTCCTGACTTTC. Translation: CASSRSSGANVLTF.

This clonotype has ten or more counts. The gene calls are TRBV11-3 and TRBJ2-2; D not certain. V gave up 2 bases and J gave up 6 bases, with 13 bases separating them. The germline V gene has CDR1 SGHNT and CDR2 YENEEA. The CDR3 is 15 residues long. CDR3 in amino acids: CASSLPRAAAGELFF. In DNA, the CDR3 is TGTGCCAGCAGCTTACCTAGGGCGGCGGCCGGGGAGCTGTTTTTT.

This chain links TRBV11-2 with TRBJ2-6; the D is unclear. Germline V gene data show CDR1 as SGHAT and CDR2 as FQNNGV. CDR3 length: 15 amino acids. V lost 5 bases and J lost 1, with 9 bases in between. CDR3: CASSRGYSGANVLTF. CDR3 in DNA: TGTGCCAGCAGCCGAGGTTATTCTGGGGCCAACGTCCTGACTTTC.

This clonotype was recorded many times. The CDR3 spells CASSPTSRGREQYF. The CDR3 coding sequence is TGTGCCAGCAGTCCAACTTCCAGGGGGCGGGAGCAGTACTTC. V and J are TRBV7-6 and TRBJ2-7; TRBD1 matches at 8 bases. CDR1 is SGHVS, CDR2 FNYEAQ, per germline. The CDR3 contains 14 residues. With V trimmed by 6 bases and J by 7 bases, 11 bases remained unmatched.

This clonotype has a count of ten or more. The chain is built from TRBV18 and TRBJ2-7; D is perhaps TRBD2 (5 bases). The CDR3 loop spans 14 amino acids. From germline, CDR1 is KGHSH and CDR2 LQKENI. The ends were cut back, 6 bases at V and 0 bases at J, with 12 bases in the middle. The CDR3 DNA reads as TGTGCCAGCTCGCCAAGGAGGAGCTCCTACGAGCAGTACTTC. The encoded protein is CASSPRRSSYEQYF.

This clonotype was detected many times. The chain has TRBV12-3 or TRBV12-4 and TRBJ1-4; D not resolved. V lost 3 bases and J 2 bases, leaving 4 bases between the germline ends. The CDR3 loop spans 13 amino acids. The CDR3 bases are TGTGCCAGCAGTTTGTCTACTAATGAAAAACTGTTTTTT. Protein: CASSLSTNEKLFF.

The sample holds many counts of this clonotype. The chain employs TRBV20-1 and TRBJ1-1; 9 bases align to TRBD1. The CDR3 has 14 residues. Trimming at V came to 6 bases and at J to 0 bases, leaving 5 bases not matched to a gene. CDR1 is DFQATT, CDR2 SNEGSKA, per germline (reference sequence). This CDR3 reads CSARDRVVNTEAFF. The DNA for the CDR3 is TGCAGTGCCCGGGACAGGGTGGTGAACACTGAAGCTTTCTTT.

Many counts were recorded for this clonotype. The chain has TRBV20-1 and TRBJ2-3; possibly TRBD2 for D (6 bases). CDR1 DFQATT and CDR2 SNEGSKA come from the germline V gene (reference sequence). The V gene lost 5 bases and the J gene lost 0 bases, with 15 bases spanning the gap. The CDR3 has 15 residues. The CDR3 loop is CSASGLPGSTDTQYF. CDR3 bases: TGCAGTGCTTCAGGACTACCCGGTAGCACAGATACGCAGTATTTT.

In this sample, this clonotype turned up many times. DNA for the CDR3: TGCAGTGCTCTTAACCAGGGACTAGCGGAGTCAGATACGCAGTATTTT. This gives the protein CSALNQGLAESDTQYF. V usage is TRBV20-1 and J usage is TRBJ2-3, with 11 bases lining up with TRBD2. V was pared by 5 bases and J by 4 bases, with 11 bases of the junction left unmatched. The germline V gene has CDR1 DFQATT and CDR2 SNEGSKA (reference sequence). This CDR3 is built from 16 residues.

The table lists this clonotype with many counts. The chain recombines TRBV20-1 with TRBJ1-1; D remains ambiguous. Germline V gene lookup returns CDR1 DFQATT and CDR2 SNEGSKA (reference sequence). Trimming took off 7 bases at V and 0 bases at J, with 12 bases between the two ends. The CDR3 is made up of 13 amino acids. The CDR3 reads CSVHSYMNTEAFF. The CDR3 region has the DNA TGCAGTGTTCACAGTTACATGAACACTGAAGCTTTCTTT.

This clonotype came up many times. This chain joins TRBV5-1 and TRBJ1-3; a possible D gene is TRBD1 (6 bases). Deletions cut 4 bases from V and 8 bases from J, with 13 bases between. The CDR3 sequence is 13 residues long. Per germline, CDR1 SGHRS and CDR2 YFSETQ. CDR3 sequence (DNA): TGCGCCAGCAGCCGCGACCAGGGGCACACCATATATTTT. Its protein product is CASSRDQGHTIYF.

As regards this clonotype: The conserved phenylalanine or tryptophan normally closing the CDR3 is absent here, so this likely arose from a read error. The chain links TRBV5-1 to TRBJ1-1, with D possibly being TRBD1 (5 bases). Germline values: CDR1 SGHRS, CDR2 YFSETQ. The length of the CDR3 is 17 residues. Trimming cost V 4 bases and J 0 bases, with 19 bases left between them. In DNA, the CDR3 is TGCGCCAGCAGCCCCGGGACCGATGCCCTCATGAACACTGAAGCTTTCAAT. Its protein product is CASSPGTDALMNTEAFN.

Ten or more counts support this clonotype. V is TRBV29-1 and J is TRBJ1-2; D ambiguous. Germline V gene sequence: CDR1 SQVTM, CDR2 ANQGSEA. This CDR3 is 13 amino acids long. Trimming cost V 1 base and J 8 bases, with 14 bases left between them. The CDR3 DNA reads as TGCAGCGTTGAAGCCACGGGCGAAGAGGGCTACACCTTC. Protein sequence: CSVEATGEEGYTF.

This clonotype was detected many times. The chain joins TRBV4-1 to TRBJ2-2; D may be TRBD1 or TRBD2 (6 bases each). CDR1 is MGHRA, CDR2 YSYEKL, per germline. This CDR3 is 14 amino acids long. The CDR3 bases are TGCGCTACAGGGAGGATTGCGGACACCGGGGAGCTGTTTTTT. It is translated as CATGRIADTGELFF.

This clonotype was counted ten times or more. This chain joins TRBV29-1 and TRBJ2-1, with TRBD1 identical over 8 bases. Per the germline V gene, CDR1 is SQVTM and CDR2 is ANQGSEA. With V trimmed by 7 bases and J by 8 bases, 7 bases remained unmatched. The CDR3 consists of 12 residues. This chain's CDR3 is CSGDTGGDEQFF. The DNA for the CDR3 is TGCAGCGGAGATACAGGGGGAGATGAGCAGTTCTTC.

This clonotype was observed many times. This chain links TRBV5-6 with TRBJ2-7; D call uncertain. The CDR3 is 14 amino acids. Trimming pared 0 bases from V and 5 bases from J, leaving 12 bases between. Germline-derived CDR1 and CDR2 are SGHDT and YYEEEE. The CDR3 bases are TGTGCCAGCAGCTTGGCACTCGTGTCAGACGAGCAGTACTTC. It encodes CASSLALVSDEQYF.

This clonotype was recorded many times. The chain combines TRBV5-1 with TRBJ2-5; D unclear. V dropped 4 bases and J dropped 5 bases, with 12 bases sitting between them. The CDR3 runs 13 residues. Germline-derived CDR1 and CDR2 are SGHRS and YFSETQ. The CDR3 loop reads CASSGMVEETQYF. The CDR3 nucleotides read TGCGCCAGCAGCGGGATGGTAGAGGAGACCCAGTACTTC.

This clonotype was detected many times. The rearrangement joins TRBV6-5 to TRBJ1-2, with D uncertain. Germline V gives CDR1 MNHEY, CDR2 SVGAGI. V dropped 2 bases and J dropped 4 bases, with 8 bases sitting between them. This CDR3 contains 13 residues. The CDR3, as DNA: TGTGCCAGCAGTTACGTTTTGAGCTATGGCTACACCTTC. Residues: CASSYVLSYGYTF.

This clonotype occurred many times. The chain combines TRBV12-3 or TRBV12-4 with TRBJ2-6; D might be TRBD1 (6 bases). Trimming left V 7 bases short and J 0 bases short, with 13 bases between. There are 16 residues in the CDR3. The CDR3 DNA is TGTGCCAGCAATAAACAGGGCCCCTCTGGGGCCAACGTCCTGACTTTC. This translates into CASNKQGPSGANVLTF.

At least ten counts were recorded for this clonotype. CDR3 sequence: CASSFDTNTEAFF. The CDR3 DNA is TGTGCCAGCAGTTTCGACACGAACACTGAAGCTTTCTTT. This chain uses TRBV12-3 or TRBV12-4 with TRBJ1-1; D remains unclear. Trimming removed 3 bases at V and 1 base at J, with 6 bases between. The CDR3 runs 13 residues.

This clonotype was seen ten or more times. The rearrangement joins TRBV12-3 or TRBV12-4 to TRBJ2-3; no reliable D call. The V end lost 2 bases, the J end lost 2 bases, and 14 bases lay between the germline ends. This CDR3 comprises 16 residues. CDR3 nucleotide sequence: TGTGCCAGCAGTTTATCCCCAGGATCGAACACAGATACGCAGTATTTT. Its protein product is CASSLSPGSNTDTQYF.

This clonotype was counted at least ten times. The J gene is TRBJ1-4, the V gene TRBV2; 8 bases are shared with TRBD1. J gave up 8 bases and V 5 bases, and 13 bases lay outside the gene matches. CDR3 length: 16 residues. Germline V lookup: CDR1 SNHLY, CDR2 FYNNEI. The CDR3 DNA is TGTGCCAGCAGTCGTACTTCAGGGGGCGGAAGAGAAAAACTGTTTTTT. Residues: CASSRTSGGGREKLFF.

This clonotype was seen at least ten times. V usage is TRBV20-1 and J usage is TRBJ1-2, with 8 bases identical to TRBD1. V shed 6 bases and J 6 bases; nucleotides not matched to a gene: 12. Germline V CDR1 and CDR2: DFQATT, SNEGSKA (reference sequence). The CDR3 totals 14 residues. The CDR3 DNA sequence: TGCAGTGCCTCGTCGGGGCAGGGGGCGGATGGCTACACCTTC. Protein: CSASSGQGADGYTF.

This clonotype was counted at least ten times. The chain has TRBV15 and TRBJ2-1, with D maybe TRBD1 (6 bases). The ends were cut back, 3 bases at V and 6 bases at J, with 9 bases in the middle. Looked up from germline, CDR1 is LNHNV and CDR2 is YYDKDF (reference sequence). The CDR3 totals 13 residues. The CDR3 sequence is CATSRAGVNEQFF. The CDR3 region has the DNA TGTGCCACCAGCAGGGCAGGGGTCAATGAGCAGTTCTTC. The full variable domain, its missing parts supplied by reference TRBV15 and TRBJ2-1, is DAMVIQNPRYQVTQFGKPVTLSCSQTLNHNVMYWYQQKSSQAPKLLFHYYDKDFNNEADTPDNFQSRRPNTSFCFLDIRSPGLGDTAMYLCATSRAGVNEQFFGPGTRLTVL.

This clonotype was counted many times. The V call is TRBV12-3 or TRBV12-4, the J call TRBJ2-1; D uncertain. The CDR3 is 10 residues long. V lost 5 bases to trimming and J lost 6 bases, with 2 bases between them. For the CDR3, the DNA is TGTGCCAGCAGTGCCAATGAGCAGTTCTTC. Protein product: CASSANEQFF.